These 10 T cell receptor beta chains share one sample of origin, sequenced in a study of blood T cell repertoires in COVID-19. Some clones are missing from TCRdb's copy, which holds only in-frame ones; the method was immunoSEQ multiplex PCR. The sample includes about 140,000 clones, around 86% of them seen just once. Specimen: PBMCs or T cells enriched from blood (not recorded which). The receptors were gathered from a man aged 55 to 70 who had recovered from COVID-19.

V usage is TRBV28 and J usage is TRBJ1-5, with 7 positions matching TRBD1. The CDR3 totals 13 residues. V was pared by 9 bases and J by 2 bases, with 4 bases of the junction left unmatched. Per the germline V gene, CDR1 is MDHEN and CDR2 is SYDVKM. CDR3 protein: CASNRGGNQPQHF. Here the CDR3 DNA reads TGTGCCAGTAACAGGGGAGGCAATCAGCCCCAGCATTTT.

V usage is TRBV10-3 and J usage is TRBJ2-1; possibly TRBD2 for D (7 bases). The ends were cut back, 1 base at V and 6 bases at J, with 16 bases in the middle. Germline V gene sequence: CDR1 ENHRY, CDR2 SYGVKD. The CDR3 is 16 residues long. Here the CDR3 reads CAISEWRWEGGNEQFF. As DNA, the CDR3 is TGTGCCATCAGTGAGTGGCGGTGGGAGGGGGGCAATGAGCAGTTCTTC.

The J gene is TRBJ2-6, the V gene TRBV3-1 (or the pseudogene TRBV3-2); unclear D gene. With 1 base removed from V and 0 bases from J, the gap between germline ends came to 7 bases. This CDR3 is built from 16 residues. CDR1 is LGHDT, CDR2 YNNKEL, per germline (reference sequence). The CDR3 here is CASSQARSSGANVLTF. In nucleotides, the CDR3 is TGTGCCAGCAGCCAAGCCCGGAGCTCTGGGGCCAACGTCCTGACTTTC.

The rearrangement links TRBV2 to TRBJ2-7; possible D gene TRBD1, 7 bases. The germline V gene encodes CDR1 SNHLY and CDR2 FYNNEI. V shed 6 bases and J shed 2 bases, with 11 bases lying between them. The CDR3 contains 13 residues. The CDR3 DNA sequence: TGTGCCAGCAGGGCAGGGGGGCCCTACGAGCAGTACTTC. Protein sequence: CASRAGGPYEQYF.

CDR3 amino acids: CASSIGGQGVGGNNQPQHF. The CDR3 DNA sequence: TGTGCCAGTAGTATTGGGGGACAGGGGGTCGGAGGAAACAATCAGCCCCAGCATTTT. The chain is built from TRBV19 and TRBJ1-5; TRBD1 matches at 11 bases. The CDR3 has 19 residues. Trimming took 3 bases from V and 3 from J; bases not matched to a gene: 13. Germline loops: CDR1 LNHDA, CDR2 SQIVND (reference sequence).

This clone was observed a single time. The V gene is TRBV5-1, the J gene TRBJ1-1, with a weak D call TRBD1 (5 bases). Trimming left V 4 bases short and J 6 bases short, with 13 bases between. The CDR3 runs to 13 residues. From germline, CDR1 is SGHRS and CDR2 YFSETQ. CDR3 amino acids: CASSGPGYSEAFF. The CDR3 DNA reads TGCGCCAGCAGCGGACCAGGGTACTCTGAAGCTTTCTTT.

CDR3 in DNA: TGTGCCAGCGAGGGTTTTTTGAATTCACCCCTCCACTTT. This sequence encodes CASEGFLNSPLHF. This rearrangement joins TRBV6-5 to TRBJ1-6; D is unclear. The germline gives CDR1 MNHEY, CDR2 SVGAGI. Trimming removed 8 bases from V and 7 bases from J, with 12 bases in between. The CDR3 covers 13 residues.

The V gene is TRBV29-1, the J gene TRBJ2-2, with no clear D. V gave up 3 bases and J gave up 1 base, with 12 bases separating them. This CDR3 contains 15 residues. Germline V gives CDR1 SQVTM, CDR2 ANQGSEA. CDR3 region: CSVDPKGGNTGELFF. DNA for the CDR3: TGCAGCGTTGACCCGAAAGGCGGGAACACCGGGGAGCTGTTTTTT.

The rearrangement uses TRBV7-9 and TRBJ2-1; 8 bases map to TRBD2. There are 15 residues in the CDR3. Losses at the gene ends were 5 bases for V and 7 bases for J; bases not matched to a gene: 10. CDR1 SEHNR and CDR2 FQNEAQ come from the germline V gene (reference sequence). This CDR3 is CASSLFPGGSNEQFF. The DNA of the CDR3 is TGTGCCAGCAGCCTATTCCCGGGGGGGTCAAATGAGCAGTTCTTC. Based on the CDR3 plus reference TRBV7-9 and TRBJ2-1, the full variable domain is DTGVSQNPRHKITKRGQNVTFRCDPISEHNRLYWYRQTLGQGPEFLTYFQNEAQLEKSRLLSDRFSAERPKGSFSTLEIQRTEQGDSAMYLCASSLFPGGSNEQFFGPGTRLTVL.

The chain links TRBV28 to TRBJ1-2, with a weak D call TRBD1 (6 bases). The V end was cut by 2 bases, the J end by 3 bases, with 13 bases between. Per germline, CDR1 MDHEN and CDR2 SYDVKM. CDR3 size: 15 residues. The CDR3 spells CASSLGGGGDYGYTF. The CDR3 DNA follows: TGTGCCAGCAGTTTAGGAGGGGGAGGGGACTATGGCTACACCTTC.